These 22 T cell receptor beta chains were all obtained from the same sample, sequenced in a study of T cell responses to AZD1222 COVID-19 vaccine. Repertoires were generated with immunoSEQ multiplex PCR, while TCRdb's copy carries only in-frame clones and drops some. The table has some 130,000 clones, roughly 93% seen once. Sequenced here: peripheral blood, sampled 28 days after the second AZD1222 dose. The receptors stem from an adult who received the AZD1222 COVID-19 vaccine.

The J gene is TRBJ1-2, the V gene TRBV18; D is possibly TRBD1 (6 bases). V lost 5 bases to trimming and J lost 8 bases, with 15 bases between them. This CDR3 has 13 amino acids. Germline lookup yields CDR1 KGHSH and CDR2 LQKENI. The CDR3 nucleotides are TGTGCCAGCTCAACGGCCGGGACAAGGGGCTACACCTTC. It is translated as CASSTAGTRGYTF. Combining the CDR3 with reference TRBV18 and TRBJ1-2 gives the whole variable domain NAGVMQNPRHLVRRRGQEARLRCSPMKGHSHVYWYRQLPEEGLKFMVYLQKENIIDESGMPKERFSAEFPKEGPSILRIQQVVRGDSAAYFCASSTAGTRGYTFGSGTRLTVV.

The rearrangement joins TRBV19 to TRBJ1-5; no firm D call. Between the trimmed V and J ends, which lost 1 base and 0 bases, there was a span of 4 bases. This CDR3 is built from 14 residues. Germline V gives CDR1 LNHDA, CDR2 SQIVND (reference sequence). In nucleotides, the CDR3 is TGTGCCAGTAGTATAGTGGTTAGCAATCAGCCCCAGCATTTT. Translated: CASSIVVSNQPQHF. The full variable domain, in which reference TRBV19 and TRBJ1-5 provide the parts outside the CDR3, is DGGITQSPKYLFRKEGQNVTLSCEQNLNHDAMYWYRQDPGQGLRLIYYSQIVNDFQKGDIAEGYSVSREKKESFPLTVTSAQKNPTAFYLCASSIVVSNQPQHFGDGTRLSIL.

The CDR3 coding sequence is TGTGCCAGCACCCGAAAAACCTCCAGCTATGGCTACACCTTC. This codes for CASTRKTSSYGYTF. This sequence joins TRBV5-8 and TRBJ1-2; no reliable D call. The CDR3 runs to 14 residues. Trimming cost V 6 bases and J 4 bases, with 16 bases left between them. In germline, CDR1 is SGHTS, CDR2 YDEGEE.

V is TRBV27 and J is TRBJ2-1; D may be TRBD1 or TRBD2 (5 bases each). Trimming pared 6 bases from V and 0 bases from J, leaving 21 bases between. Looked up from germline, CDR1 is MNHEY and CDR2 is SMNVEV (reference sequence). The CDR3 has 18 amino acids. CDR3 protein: CASSTHDPGQSSYNEQFF. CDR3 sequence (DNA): TGTGCCAGCAGCACCCATGATCCGGGGCAGAGCTCCTACAATGAGCAGTTCTTC.

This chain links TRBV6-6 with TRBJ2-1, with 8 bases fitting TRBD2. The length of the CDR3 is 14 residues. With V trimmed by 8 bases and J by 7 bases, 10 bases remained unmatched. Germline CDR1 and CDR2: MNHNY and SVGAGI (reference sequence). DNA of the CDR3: TGTGCCAGCGCCAAAGCGGGAGTGAGTAATGAGCAGTTCTTC. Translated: CASAKAGVSNEQFF.

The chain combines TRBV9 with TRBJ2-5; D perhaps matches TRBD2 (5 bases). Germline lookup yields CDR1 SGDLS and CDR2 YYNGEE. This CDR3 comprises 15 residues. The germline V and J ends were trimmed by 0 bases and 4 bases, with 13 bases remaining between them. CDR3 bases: TGTGCCAGCAGCGTAGAGGGAGACCCCCGAGAGACCCAGTACTTC. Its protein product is CASSVEGDPRETQYF.

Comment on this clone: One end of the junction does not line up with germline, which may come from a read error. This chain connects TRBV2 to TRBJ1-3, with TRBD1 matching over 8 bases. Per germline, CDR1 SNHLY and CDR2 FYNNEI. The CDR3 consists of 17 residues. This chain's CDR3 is CASREGQGNLSGNTIYF. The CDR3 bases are TGTGCCAGCAGGGAAGGACAGGGTAACCTCTCTGGAAACACCATATATTTT.

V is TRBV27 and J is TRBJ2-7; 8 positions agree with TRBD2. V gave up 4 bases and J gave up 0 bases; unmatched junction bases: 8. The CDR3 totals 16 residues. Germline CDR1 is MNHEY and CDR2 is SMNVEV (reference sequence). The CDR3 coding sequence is TGTGCCAGCAGTTCTGCCGGGACTAGAATCTCCTACGAGCAGTACTTC. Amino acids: CASSSAGTRISYEQYF.

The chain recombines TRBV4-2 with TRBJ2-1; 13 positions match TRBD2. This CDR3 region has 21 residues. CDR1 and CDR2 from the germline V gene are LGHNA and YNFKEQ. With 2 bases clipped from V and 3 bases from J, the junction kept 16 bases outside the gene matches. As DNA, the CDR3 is TGTGCCAGCAGCCAACCAACCGGGACTAGCGGGATTACCTCTCTCTACAATGAGCAGTTCTTC. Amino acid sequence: CASSQPTGTSGITSLYNEQFF.

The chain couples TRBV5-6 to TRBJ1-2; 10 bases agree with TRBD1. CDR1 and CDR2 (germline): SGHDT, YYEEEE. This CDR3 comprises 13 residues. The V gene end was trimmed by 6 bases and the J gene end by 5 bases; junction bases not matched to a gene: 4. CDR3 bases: TGTGCCAGCAACCGGGACAGGGGATATGGCTACACCTTC. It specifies CASNRDRGYGYTF.

The DNA for the CDR3 is TGTGCCAGCAGCCTGCTAGCGGGAGGGACCGGGGAGCTGTTTTTT. Protein sequence: CASSLLAGGTGELFF. The rearrangement uses TRBV7-3 and TRBJ2-2; 12 nucleotides match TRBD2. Trimming at V came to 5 bases and at J to 5 bases, leaving 3 bases not matched to a gene. Germline CDR1 and CDR2: SGHTA and FQGTGA. The CDR3 totals 15 residues.

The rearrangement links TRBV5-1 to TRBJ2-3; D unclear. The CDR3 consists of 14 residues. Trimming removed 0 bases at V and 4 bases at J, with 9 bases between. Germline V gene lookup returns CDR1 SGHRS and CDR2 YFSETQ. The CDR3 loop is CASSLAKRADTQYF. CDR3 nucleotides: TGCGCCAGCAGCTTGGCCAAGCGCGCAGATACGCAGTATTTT.

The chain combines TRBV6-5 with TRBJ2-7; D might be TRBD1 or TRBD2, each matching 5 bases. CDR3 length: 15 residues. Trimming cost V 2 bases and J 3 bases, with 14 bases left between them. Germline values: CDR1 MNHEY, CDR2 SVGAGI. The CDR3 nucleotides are TGTGCCAGCAGTTACGCGAGGGGAAACTACTACGAGCAGTACTTC. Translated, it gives CASSYARGNYYEQYF.

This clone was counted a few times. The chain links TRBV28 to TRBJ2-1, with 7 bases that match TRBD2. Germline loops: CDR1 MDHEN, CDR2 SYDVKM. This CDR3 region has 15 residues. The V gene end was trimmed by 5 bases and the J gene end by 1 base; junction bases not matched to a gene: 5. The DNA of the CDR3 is TGTGCCAGCAGTCGAGGGAGGGCTTCCTACAATGAGCAGTTCTTC. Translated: CASSRGRASYNEQFF.

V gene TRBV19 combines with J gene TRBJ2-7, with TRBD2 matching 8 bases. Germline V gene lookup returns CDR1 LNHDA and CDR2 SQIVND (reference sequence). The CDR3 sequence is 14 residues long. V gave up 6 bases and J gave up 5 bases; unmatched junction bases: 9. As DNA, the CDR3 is TGTGCCAGTAGAGGAGCGGGAGTTTCACACGAGCAGTACTTC. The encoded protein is CASRGAGVSHEQYF.

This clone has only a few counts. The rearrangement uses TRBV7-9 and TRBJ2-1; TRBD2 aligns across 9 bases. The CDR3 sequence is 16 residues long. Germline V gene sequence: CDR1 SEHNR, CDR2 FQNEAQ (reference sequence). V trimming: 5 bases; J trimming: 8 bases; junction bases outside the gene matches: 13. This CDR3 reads CASSHRLAVRLDEQFF. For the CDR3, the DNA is TGTGCCAGCAGCCATCGACTAGCGGTAAGACTCGATGAGCAGTTCTTC.

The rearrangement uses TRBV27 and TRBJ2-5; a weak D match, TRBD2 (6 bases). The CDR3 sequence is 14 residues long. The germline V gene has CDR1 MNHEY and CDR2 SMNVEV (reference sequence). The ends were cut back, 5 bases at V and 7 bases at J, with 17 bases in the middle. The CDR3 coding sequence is TGTGCCAGCAGTCCGACTAGGAACGAAGGGACCCAGTACTTC. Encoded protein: CASSPTRNEGTQYF.

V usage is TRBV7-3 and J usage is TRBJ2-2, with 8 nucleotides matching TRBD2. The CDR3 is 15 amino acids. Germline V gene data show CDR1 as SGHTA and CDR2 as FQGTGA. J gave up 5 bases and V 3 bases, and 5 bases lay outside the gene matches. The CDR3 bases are TGTGCCAGCAGCTTCGCGGGAGGTGGGACCGGGGAGCTGTTTTTT. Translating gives CASSFAGGGTGELFF.

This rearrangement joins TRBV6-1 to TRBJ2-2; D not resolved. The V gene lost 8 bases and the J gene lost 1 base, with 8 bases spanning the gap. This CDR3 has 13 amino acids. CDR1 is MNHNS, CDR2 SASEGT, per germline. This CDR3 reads CASLLKNTGELFF. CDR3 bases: TGTGCCAGCCTCTTGAAGAACACCGGGGAGCTGTTTTTT.

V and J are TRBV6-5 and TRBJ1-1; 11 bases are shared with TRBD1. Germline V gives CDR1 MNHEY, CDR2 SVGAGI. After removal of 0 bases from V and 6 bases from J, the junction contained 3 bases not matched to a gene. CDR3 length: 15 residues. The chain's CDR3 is CASSYSGTGGAEAFF. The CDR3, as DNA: TGTGCCAGCAGTTACTCCGGGACAGGGGGGGCTGAAGCTTTCTTT.

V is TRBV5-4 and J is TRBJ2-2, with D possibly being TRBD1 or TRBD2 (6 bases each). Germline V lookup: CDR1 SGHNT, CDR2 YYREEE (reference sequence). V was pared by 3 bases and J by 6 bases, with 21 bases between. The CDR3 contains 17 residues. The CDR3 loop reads CASSSLVLGGTAGELFF. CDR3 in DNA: TGTGCCAGCAGCTCACTGGTATTGGGGGGCACCGCCGGGGAGCTGTTTTTT. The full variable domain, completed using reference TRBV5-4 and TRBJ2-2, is ETGVTQSPTHLIKTRGQQVTLRCSSQSGHNTVSWYQQALGQGPQFIFQYYREEENGRGNFPPRFSGLQFPNYSSELNVNALELDDSALYLCASSSLVLGGTAGELFFGEGSRLTVL.

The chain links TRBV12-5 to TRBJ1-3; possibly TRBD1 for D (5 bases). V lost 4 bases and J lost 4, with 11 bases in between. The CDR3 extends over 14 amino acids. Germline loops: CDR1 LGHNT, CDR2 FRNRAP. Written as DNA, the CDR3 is TGTGCTAGTGGTTCGCCGGGACGAGGAAACACCATATATTTT. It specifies CASGSPGRGNTIYF.